This passage covers 18 T cell receptor beta chains from one sample sequenced in a study of blood T cell repertoires in COVID-19. TCRdb keeps only in-frame clones here, not all; method: immunoSEQ multiplex PCR. The sample holds some 87,000 clones; about 80% are singletons and the top ten take 24%. What was sequenced was peripheral blood. The source is a human donor in a cohort sampled during active COVID-19.

The V and J genes are TRBV4-1 and TRBJ2-5, with TRBD2 matching 10 bases. J lost 4 bases, V lost 4 bases, and 9 bases had no gene match. The CDR3 sequence is 16 residues long. Germline V gene lookup returns CDR1 MGHRA and CDR2 YSYEKL. The CDR3 loop reads CASSLSSGSTGETQYF. CDR3 nucleotide sequence: TGCGCCAGCAGCCTTTCTAGCGGGAGCACTGGAGAGACCCAGTACTTC.

The genes are TRBV5-8 and TRBJ1-1; D is perhaps TRBD1 (6 bases). This CDR3 contains 15 residues. Germline-derived CDR1 and CDR2 are SGHTS and YDEGEE. The V end lost 4 bases, the J end lost 0 bases, and 13 bases lay between the germline ends. The DNA of the CDR3 is TGTGCCAGCAGCCGTCGGGGGGCCTTGAACACTGAAGCTTTCTTT. This translates into CASSRRGALNTEAFF. The entire variable domain, with the rest obtained from reference TRBV5-8 and TRBJ1-1, is as follows: EAGVTQSPTHLIKTRGQQATLRCSPISGHTSVYWYQQALGLGLQFLLWYDEGEERNRGNFPPRFSGRQFPNYSSELNVNALELEDSALYLCASSRRGALNTEAFFGQGTRLTVV.

The chain carries TRBV10-3 and TRBJ2-7; possibly TRBD1 for D (5 bases). Germline CDR1 ENHRY, CDR2 SYGVKD. V was pared by 3 bases and J by 4 bases, with 13 bases between. This CDR3 is 14 amino acids long. The CDR3 loop is CAISERGRSYEQYF. The DNA for the CDR3 is TGTGCCATCAGTGAAAGGGGCAGGTCGTACGAGCAGTACTTC.

This clone was seen a single time. The rearrangement links TRBV2 to TRBJ1-5; D not resolved. The length of the CDR3 is 13 residues. V lost 7 bases, J lost 11 bases, and 18 bases lay in between. Germline CDR1 and CDR2: SNHLY and FYNNEI. The CDR3 loop is CASTGWAGMAQHF. The CDR3 nucleotides read TGTGCCAGCACCGGATGGGCGGGGATGGCCCAGCATTTT.

The V gene is TRBV18, the J gene TRBJ2-5; D is unresolved. Trimming left V 3 bases short and J 5 bases short, with 7 bases between. Germline loops: CDR1 KGHSH, CDR2 LQKENI. The CDR3 sequence is 12 residues long. The CDR3 nucleotides read TGTGCCAGCTCACCTTCCAGGGAGACCCAGTACTTC. This encodes CASSPSRETQYF.

This chain links TRBV12-3 or TRBV12-4 with TRBJ2-2, with unresolved D. The V end was cut by 2 bases, the J end by 1 base, with 2 bases between. The CDR3 has 13 residues. CDR3 region: CASSLRNTGELFF. The CDR3 DNA reads as TGTGCCAGCAGTTTACGGAACACCGGGGAGCTGTTTTTT.

The gene calls are TRBV11-2 and TRBJ1-1; D is uncertain. The CDR3 is 13 amino acids. Germline V gene sequence: CDR1 SGHAT, CDR2 FQNNGV. The germline V and J ends were trimmed by 2 bases and 11 bases, with 15 bases remaining between them. The CDR3 coding sequence is TGTGCCAGCAGCTTACTCTCGGACTTAGGGGCTTTCTTT. It codes for CASSLLSDLGAFF. Full variable domain (remainder filled in from reference TRBV11-2 and TRBJ1-1): EAGVAQSPRYKIIEKRQSVAFWCNPISGHATLYWYQQILGQGPKLLIQFQNNGVVDDSQLPKDRFSAERLKGVDSTLKIQPAKLEDSAVYLCASSLLSDLGAFFGQGTRLTVV.

The V call is TRBV10-2, the J call TRBJ1-5; no clear D. V was cut by 4 bases and J by 2 bases, with 12 bases left in between. This CDR3 spans 15 amino acids. Germline V lookup: CDR1 WSHSY, CDR2 SAAADI. The DNA for the CDR3 is TGCGCCAGCAGTGGGGCAGACGTTGGCAATCAGCCCCAGCATTTT. Protein: CASSGADVGNQPQHF.

This chain connects TRBV6-1 to TRBJ2-7; maybe TRBD2 (5 bases). The germline V gene has CDR1 MNHNS and CDR2 SASEGT. The CDR3 consists of 13 residues. V was clipped by 3 bases and J by 2 bases, with 8 bases between them. The CDR3: CASSDPGTYEQYF. CDR3 sequence (DNA): TGTGCCAGCAGTGATCCGGGAACCTACGAGCAGTACTTC.

The chain carries TRBV10-1 and TRBJ2-1; TRBD1 aligns across 9 bases. CDR1 WNHNN and CDR2 SYGVQD come from the germline V gene (reference sequence). This CDR3 contains 12 residues. Trimming at V came to 5 bases and at J to 11 bases, leaving 4 bases not matched to a gene. In DNA, the CDR3 is TGCGCCAGCAGTCTGGGACAGGGACAGCAGTTCTTC. Amino acids: CASSLGQGQQFF.

The chain links TRBV6-5 to TRBJ2-5, with TRBD1 as a possible D gene (5 bases). Germline V CDR1 and CDR2: MNHEY, SVGAGI. The CDR3 consists of 15 residues. V was shortened by 0 bases and J by 3 bases, with 11 bases between the two germline ends. The CDR3 nucleotides read TGTGCCAGCAGTTACTCGGGGCGGAACAAAGAGACCCAGTACTTC. Its translation: CASSYSGRNKETQYF.

This chain joins TRBV6-5 and TRBJ1-2; 7 bases map to TRBD1. CDR1 and CDR2 (germline): MNHEY, SVGAGI. This CDR3 has 14 amino acids. V lost 6 bases, J lost 5 bases, and 9 bases stayed unmatched. The DNA for the CDR3 is TGTGCCAGCAGCCCCACCGACAGGGTTTATGGCTACACCTTC. Translated: CASSPTDRVYGYTF.

This rearrangement joins TRBV3-1 (or the pseudogene TRBV3-2) to TRBJ2-3; 7 nucleotides line up with TRBD2. The germline gives CDR1 LGHDT, CDR2 YNNKEL (reference sequence). The junction had 12 bases not matched to a gene; V was cut back by 11 bases and J by 1 base. The CDR3 has 15 amino acids. CDR3 DNA sequence: TGTGCCTCCAAAGGGCGGGAGCTGCGCACAGATACGCAGTATTTT. Its protein is CASKGRELRTDTQYF.

This clone came up once. The V call is TRBV11-2, the J call TRBJ2-1; 14 bases match TRBD2. This CDR3 comprises 18 residues. The germline CDR1 and CDR2 sequences are SGHAT and FQNNGV. V lost 5 bases to trimming and J lost 5 bases; unmatched junction nucleotides: 11. The CDR3 protein is CASSRRPGLAGDDNEQFF. CDR3 bases: TGTGCCAGCAGCCGCAGACCGGGACTAGCGGGGGATGACAATGAGCAGTTCTTC.

This clone was picked up one time. This chain joins TRBV7-9 and TRBJ2-7; perhaps TRBD1 as D (6 bases). The CDR3 spans 15 residues. Germline-derived CDR1 and CDR2 are SEHNR and FQNEAQ (reference sequence). The germline V and J ends were trimmed by 5 bases and 6 bases, with 20 bases remaining between them. The chain's CDR3 is CASSPPGHGPSEQYF. CDR3 coding DNA: TGTGCCAGCAGCCCCCCGGGACACGGGCCGTCCGAGCAGTACTTC.

The sample holds one count of this clone. This chain joins TRBV29-1 and TRBJ1-1; possibly TRBD1 for D (5 bases). Germline V gene lookup returns CDR1 SQVTM and CDR2 ANQGSEA. This CDR3 is built from 14 residues. V shed 2 bases and J shed 2 bases, with 12 bases lying between them. The CDR3 here is CSVETGPKNTEAFF. In nucleotides, the CDR3 is TGCAGCGTTGAAACAGGACCCAAAAACACTGAAGCTTTCTTT.

The chain recombines TRBV12-3 or TRBV12-4 with TRBJ2-7, with a weak D call TRBD2 (5 bases). CDR3 size: 12 residues. Deletions cut 5 bases from V and 7 bases from J, with 12 bases between. The CDR3 region is CASSPGQREQYF. The CDR3 DNA reads TGTGCCAGCAGTCCCGGGCAGCGGGAGCAGTACTTC.

This clone appeared once. This rearrangement joins TRBV7-8 to TRBJ1-2; a weak D match, TRBD1 (5 bases). The CDR3 length is 17 residues. Trimming stripped 1 base from V and 5 bases from J, with 20 bases between. Germline V lookup: CDR1 SGHVS, CDR2 FQNEAQ. This CDR3 reads CASSLGSFLVGQYGYTF. CDR3 nucleotide sequence: TGTGCCAGCAGCTTAGGGTCTTTCTTGGTCGGACAATATGGCTACACCTTC.